The 17 T cell receptor beta chains below were found in one sample sequenced in a study of Graves' ophthalmopathy and Graves' hyperthyroidism. RNA transcripts served as template for amplifying TCR beta CDR3 sequences. First-round RT-PCR employed HTBI primers, with a second-round multiplex PCR after it. TCRdb ran MiXCR on the multiplex PCR reads and lists one entry per CDR3 protein. Among about 390,000 distinct CDR3 sequences, about 18% were seen once, and the ten largest hold 2% to 3%. Sequenced: peripheral blood. All receptors derive from an adult woman with stable Graves' hyperthyroidism.

This clonotype was picked up many times. This chain links TRBV12-3 or TRBV12-4 with TRBJ1-1; no definite D call. This CDR3 contains 13 residues. V lost 6 bases, J lost 1 base, and 9 bases lay in between. CDR3 DNA sequence: TGTGCCAGCAGACCAGACGGGAACACTGAAGCTTTCTTT. This translates into CASRPDGNTEAFF.

The chain links TRBV20-1 to TRBJ2-5; the D gene is possibly TRBD2 (6 bases). From germline, CDR1 is DFQATT and CDR2 SNEGSKA (reference sequence). This CDR3 region has 17 residues. V was pared by 0 bases and J by 1 base, with 18 bases between. CDR3 residues: CSARDHRTIRPQETQYF. The CDR3, as DNA: TGCAGTGCTAGAGATCATAGGACTATAAGACCCCAAGAGACCCAGTACTTC.

There are many counts of this clonotype. This rearrangement joins TRBV27 to TRBJ2-7; 11 nucleotides match TRBD2. The CDR3 runs 14 residues. Per the germline V gene, CDR1 is MNHEY and CDR2 is SMNVEV (reference sequence). V lost 2 bases and J lost 6; bases outside the gene matches: 3. For the CDR3, the DNA is TGTGCCAGCAGTTTAGGCGGGACTAGCGGCGAGCAGTACTTC. Amino acids: CASSLGGTSGEQYF.

The sample holds one count of this clonotype. A read error is likely, as this CDR3 ends without the conserved phenylalanine or tryptophan. This chain uses TRBV6-5 with TRBJ1-2; a possible D gene is TRBD1 (6 bases). Per germline, CDR1 MNHEY and CDR2 SVGAGI. This CDR3 has 14 residues. In DNA, the CDR3 is TGTGCCAGGAGTTACGGCAGGGGAAACTATGGCTACACCATC. Translation: CARSYGRGNYGYTI.

This clonotype came up many times. V usage is TRBV24-1 and J usage is TRBJ1-1; the D is unclear. CDR1 and CDR2 (germline): KGHDR, SFDVKD. This CDR3 has 15 residues. The V end lost 1 base, the J end lost 1 base, and 9 bases lay between the germline ends. CDR3 DNA sequence: TGTGCCACCAGTGATTTAGAGGGCTGGAACACTGAAGCTTTCTTT. This gives the protein CATSDLEGWNTEAFF.

This clonotype was counted at least ten times. The chain links TRBV28 to TRBJ2-7; 7 bases agree with TRBD2. CDR3 length equals 14 residues. V shed 6 bases and J 0 bases; nucleotides not matched to a gene: 5. The germline CDR1 and CDR2 sequences are MDHEN and SYDVKM. The CDR3 region has the DNA TGTGCCAGCAGCGCTAGCGGAAGCTCCTACGAGCAGTACTTC. It encodes CASSASGSSYEQYF.

The V gene is TRBV13, the J gene TRBJ2-4, with 8 positions matching TRBD2. The CDR3 is made up of 14 amino acids. Germline-derived CDR1 and CDR2 are PRHDT and FYEKMQ (reference sequence). V shed 5 bases and J 7 bases; nucleotides not matched to a gene: 7. This CDR3 reads CASSQGLVGNIQYF. CDR3 DNA: TGTGCCAGCAGCCAGGGACTAGTTGGGAACATTCAGTACTTC.

This clonotype showed up many times. This chain links TRBV6-2 or TRBV6-3 with TRBJ2-5; 14 bases are a match to TRBD2. The CDR3 totals 16 residues. V shed 4 bases, J shed 5 bases, and the junction held 6 bases outside the gene matches. The germline V gene has CDR1 MNHEY and CDR2 SVGEGT. The CDR3 here is CASSWGTSGSSETQYF. The CDR3 DNA sequence: TGTGCCAGCAGTTGGGGGACTAGCGGGAGTAGTGAGACCCAGTACTTC.

This clonotype was found many times. The genes are TRBV12-3 or TRBV12-4 and TRBJ2-7; D is uncertain. CDR3 length equals 14 residues. V was cut by 5 bases and J by 0 bases, with 11 bases left in between. For the CDR3, the DNA is TGTGCCAGCAGTCCCGCAGTTAACTCCTACGAGCAGTACTTC. Its translation: CASSPAVNSYEQYF.

This clonotype was observed a few times. This chain links TRBV7-9 with TRBJ1-2; TRBD1 aligns across 7 bases. The CDR3 spans 13 residues. The V and J ends lost 5 bases and 8 bases, in that order; junction bases with no gene match: 8. Germline CDR1 SEHNR, CDR2 FQNEAQ (reference sequence). Here the CDR3 DNA reads TGTGCCAGCAGCCTACCGACAGGGTCAGGCTACACCTTC. This codes for CASSLPTGSGYTF.

Worth noting for this clonotype: Sequence at one end of the junction differs from germline and may be a read error. This chain connects TRBV6-5 to TRBJ2-2; 8 bases agree with TRBD2. There are 17 residues in the CDR3. Per the germline V gene, CDR1 is MNHEY and CDR2 is SVGAGI. The CDR3 loop is CASSFSLGGGYTWELLF. The CDR3 bases are TGTGCCAGCAGTTTCTCCCTGGGCGGGGGGTACACCTGGGAGCTGCTGTTT.

This clonotype was picked up many times. The chain links TRBV10-3 to TRBJ2-5; 10 nucleotides align to TRBD1. The CDR3 is 14 residues long. Trimming took 7 bases from V and 5 from J; bases not matched to a gene: 7. CDR1 and CDR2 (germline): ENHRY, SYGVKD. For the CDR3, the DNA is TGTGCCATCAAGACAGGGGGCGGGGTGGAGACCCAGTACTTC. This codes for CAIKTGGGVETQYF.

The chain recombines TRBV7-6 with TRBJ2-5, with no clear D. CDR3 size: 14 residues. Germline CDR1 and CDR2: SGHVS and FNYEAQ. V lost 0 bases, J lost 4 bases, and 9 bases lay in between. CDR3 in amino acids: CASSLAPKLETQYF. As DNA, the CDR3 is TGTGCCAGCAGCTTAGCGCCTAAGTTAGAGACCCAGTACTTC.

This clonotype appeared many times. J is TRBJ2-7 and V is TRBV20-1; possible D gene TRBD1, 5 bases. This CDR3 contains 16 residues. V shed 5 bases and J shed 2 bases, with 22 bases lying between them. From germline, CDR1 is DFQATT and CDR2 SNEGSKA (reference sequence). CDR3 sequence reads: CSASGAGQGVAYEQYF. As DNA, the CDR3 is TGCAGTGCTTCAGGCGCTGGGCAGGGTGTTGCCTACGAGCAGTACTTC.

This clonotype was observed a few times. The chain's CDR3 is CASSITGQGTYEQYF. CDR3 nucleotides: TGTGCCAGCAGCATTACGGGACAGGGGACCTACGAGCAGTACTTC. The gene calls are TRBV7-9 and TRBJ2-7; 10 positions match TRBD1. Germline CDR1 SEHNR, CDR2 FQNEAQ (reference sequence). This CDR3 is 15 amino acids long. The V segment lost 5 bases and the J segment 2 bases; nucleotides outside the gene matches: 6.

This clonotype was seen many times. Compared with germline, one end of the junction differs, possibly owing to a read error. The chain links TRBV9 to TRBJ2-7, with D unresolved. The germline gives CDR1 SGDLS, CDR2 YYNGEE. The CDR3 runs 14 residues. The CDR3 bases are TGTGCCAGCAGCGTAACCGTAGGAAACTACGCGCAGTACTTC. This codes for CASSVTVGNYAQYF.

Many counts were recorded for this clonotype. Since the CDR3 does not end with the conserved phenylalanine or tryptophan, this likely comes from a read error. V gene TRBV6-2 or TRBV6-3 combines with J gene TRBJ2-7, with 12 positions matching TRBD2. The CDR3 length is 15 residues. Unmatched junction bases numbered 1, after V lost 0 bases and J lost 4 bases. Germline V CDR1 and CDR2: MNHEY, SVGEGT. In DNA form, the CDR3 reads TGTGCCAGCAGTTACTCCGGACTAGCGGGATACGAGCAGTACCTC. This codes for CASSYSGLAGYEQYL.